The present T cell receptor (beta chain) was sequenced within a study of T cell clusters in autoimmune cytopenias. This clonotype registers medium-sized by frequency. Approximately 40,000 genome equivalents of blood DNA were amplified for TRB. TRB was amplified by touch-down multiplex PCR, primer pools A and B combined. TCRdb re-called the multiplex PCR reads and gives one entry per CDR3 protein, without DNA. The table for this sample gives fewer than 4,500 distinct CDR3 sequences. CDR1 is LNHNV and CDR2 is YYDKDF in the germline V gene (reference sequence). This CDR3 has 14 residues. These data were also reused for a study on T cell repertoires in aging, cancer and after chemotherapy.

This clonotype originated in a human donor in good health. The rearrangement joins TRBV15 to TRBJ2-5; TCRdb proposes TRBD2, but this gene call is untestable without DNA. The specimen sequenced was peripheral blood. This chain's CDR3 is CATSTRTAGETQYF.